This TCR beta chain derives from a study of PD-L1 blockade in urothelial cancer. Study-wide context: Most patients, about 85% of the roughly 29, were males with bladder-origin cancer.

The method was immunoSEQ multiplex PCR; TCRdb's version includes in-frame clones alone and lacks a portion of them. The sample includes around 130,000 clones, roughly 83% seen only once; the top ten take roughly 2.9%. This clone occurred a few times. Germline V gene sequence: CDR1 MNHNY, CDR2 SVGAGI (reference sequence). The CDR3 totals 14 residues. The junction had 6 bases not matched to a gene; V was cut back by 6 bases and J by 2 bases. Time point: pretreatment peripheral blood. Each patient gave between 1 and 8 samples, pretreatment and on-treatment. This chain joins TRBV6-6 and TRBJ2-7; TRBD2 matches 8 bases. The source material was PBMCs, sampled around atezolizumab (anti-PD-L1) treatment. The receptor's source is a man aged 50 or older with urothelial cancer. The CDR3 region has the DNA TGTGCCAGCAGATCAACGGGACTAGCCTACGAGCAGTACTTC. It is translated as CASRSTGLAYEQYF.